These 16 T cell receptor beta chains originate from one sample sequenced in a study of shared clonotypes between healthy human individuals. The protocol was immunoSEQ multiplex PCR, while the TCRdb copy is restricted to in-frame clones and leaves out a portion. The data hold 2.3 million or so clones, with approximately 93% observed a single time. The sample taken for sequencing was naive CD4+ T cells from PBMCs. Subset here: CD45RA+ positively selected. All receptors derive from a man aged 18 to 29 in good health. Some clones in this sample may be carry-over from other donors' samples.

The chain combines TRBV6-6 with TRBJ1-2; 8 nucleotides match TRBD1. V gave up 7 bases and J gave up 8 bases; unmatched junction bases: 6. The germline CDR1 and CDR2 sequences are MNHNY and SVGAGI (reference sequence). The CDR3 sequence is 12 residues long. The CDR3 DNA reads TGTGCCAGCAAGGACAGGGCGAGCGGCTACACCTTC. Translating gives CASKDRASGYTF.

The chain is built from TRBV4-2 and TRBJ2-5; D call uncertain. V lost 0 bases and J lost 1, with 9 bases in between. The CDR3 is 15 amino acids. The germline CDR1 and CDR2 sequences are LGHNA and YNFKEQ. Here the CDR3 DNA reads TGTGCCAGCAGCCAAGATCGGACCACCCAAGAGACCCAGTACTTC. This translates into CASSQDRTTQETQYF.

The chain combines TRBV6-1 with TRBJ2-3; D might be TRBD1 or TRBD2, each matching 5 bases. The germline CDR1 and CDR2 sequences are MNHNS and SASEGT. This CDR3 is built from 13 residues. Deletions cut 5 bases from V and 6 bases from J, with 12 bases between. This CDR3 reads CASSRDHLDTQYF. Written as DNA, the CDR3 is TGTGCCAGCAGTCGGGACCACCTTGATACGCAGTATTTT.

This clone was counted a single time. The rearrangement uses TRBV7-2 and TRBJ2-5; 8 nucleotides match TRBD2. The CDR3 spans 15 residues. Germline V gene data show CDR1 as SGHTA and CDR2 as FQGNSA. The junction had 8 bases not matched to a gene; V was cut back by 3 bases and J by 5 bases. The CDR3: CASSFRGRRSETQYF. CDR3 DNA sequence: TGTGCCAGCAGCTTCCGCGGGAGGCGCTCCGAGACCCAGTACTTC.

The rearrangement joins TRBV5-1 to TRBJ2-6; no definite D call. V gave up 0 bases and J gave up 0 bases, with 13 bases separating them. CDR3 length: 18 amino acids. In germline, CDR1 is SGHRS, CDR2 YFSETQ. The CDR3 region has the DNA TGCGCCAGCAGCTTGGCTCCGAGGCAGCTCTCTGGGGCCAACGTCCTGACTTTC. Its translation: CASSLAPRQLSGANVLTF.

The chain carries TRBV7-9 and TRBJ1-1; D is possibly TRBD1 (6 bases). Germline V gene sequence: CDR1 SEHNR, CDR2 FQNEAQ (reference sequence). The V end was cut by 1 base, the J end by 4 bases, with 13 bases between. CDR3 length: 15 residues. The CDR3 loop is CASSLGGAPVTEAFF. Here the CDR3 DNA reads TGTGCCAGCAGCTTAGGGGGGGCGCCGGTCACTGAAGCTTTCTTT. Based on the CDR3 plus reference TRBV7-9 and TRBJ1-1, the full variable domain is DTGVSQNPRHKITKRGQNVTFRCDPISEHNRLYWYRQTLGQGPEFLTYFQNEAQLEKSRLLSDRFSAERPKGSFSTLEIQRTEQGDSAMYLCASSLGGAPVTEAFFGQGTRLTVV.

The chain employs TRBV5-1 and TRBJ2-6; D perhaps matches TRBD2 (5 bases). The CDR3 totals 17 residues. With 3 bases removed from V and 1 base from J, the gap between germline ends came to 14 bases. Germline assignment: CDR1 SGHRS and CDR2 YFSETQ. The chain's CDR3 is CASSWNNGMSGANVLTF. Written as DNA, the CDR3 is TGCGCCAGCAGCTGGAACAACGGGATGTCTGGGGCCAACGTCCTGACTTTC.

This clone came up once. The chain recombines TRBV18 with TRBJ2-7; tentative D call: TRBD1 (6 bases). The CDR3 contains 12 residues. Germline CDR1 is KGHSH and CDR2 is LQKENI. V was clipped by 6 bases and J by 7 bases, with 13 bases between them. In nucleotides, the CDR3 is TGTGCCAGCTCGCCCCAGGGGTGGGAGCAGTACTTC. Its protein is CASSPQGWEQYF.

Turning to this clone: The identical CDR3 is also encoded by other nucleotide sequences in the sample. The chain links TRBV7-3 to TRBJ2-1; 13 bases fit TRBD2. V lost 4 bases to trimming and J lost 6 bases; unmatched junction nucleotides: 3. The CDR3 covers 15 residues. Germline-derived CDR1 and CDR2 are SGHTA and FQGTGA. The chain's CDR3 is CASSSGLAGANEQFF. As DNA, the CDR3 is TGTGCCAGCAGCTCCGGACTAGCGGGAGCCAATGAGCAGTTCTTC.

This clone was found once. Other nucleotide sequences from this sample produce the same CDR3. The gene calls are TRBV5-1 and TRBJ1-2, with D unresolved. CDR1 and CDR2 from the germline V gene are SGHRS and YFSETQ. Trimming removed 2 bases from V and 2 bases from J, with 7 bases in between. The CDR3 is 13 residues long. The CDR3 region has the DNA TGCGCCAGCAGCTTCGACGGGAACTATGGCTACACCTTC. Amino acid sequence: CASSFDGNYGYTF.

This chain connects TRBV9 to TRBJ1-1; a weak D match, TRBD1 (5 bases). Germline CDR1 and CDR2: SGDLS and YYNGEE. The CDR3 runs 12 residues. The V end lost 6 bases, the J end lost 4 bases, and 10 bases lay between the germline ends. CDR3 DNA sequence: TGTGCCAGCATCTTAGGGGTCACTGAAGCTTTCTTT. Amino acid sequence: CASILGVTEAFF.

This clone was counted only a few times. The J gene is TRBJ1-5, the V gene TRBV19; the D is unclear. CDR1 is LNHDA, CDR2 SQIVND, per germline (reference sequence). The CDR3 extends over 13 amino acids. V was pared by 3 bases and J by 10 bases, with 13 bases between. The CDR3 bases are TGTGCCAGTAGTATCCAGGTGGGAGTCCCCCAGCATTTT. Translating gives CASSIQVGVPQHF. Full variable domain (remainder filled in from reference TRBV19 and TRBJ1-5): DGGITQSPKYLFRKEGQNVTLSCEQNLNHDAMYWYRQDPGQGLRLIYYSQIVNDFQKGDIAEGYSVSREKKESFPLTVTSAQKNPTAFYLCASSIQVGVPQHFGDGTRLSIL.

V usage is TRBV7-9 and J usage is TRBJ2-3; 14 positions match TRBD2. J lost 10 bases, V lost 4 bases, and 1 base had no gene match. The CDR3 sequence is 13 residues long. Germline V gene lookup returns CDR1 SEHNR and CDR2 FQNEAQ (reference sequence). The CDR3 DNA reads TGTGCCAGCAGCTGGGGACTAGCGGGAGCGCAGTATTTT. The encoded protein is CASSWGLAGAQYF. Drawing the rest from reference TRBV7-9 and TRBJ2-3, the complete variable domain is DTGVSQNPRHKITKRGQNVTFRCDPISEHNRLYWYRQTLGQGPEFLTYFQNEAQLEKSRLLSDRFSAERPKGSFSTLEIQRTEQGDSAMYLCASSWGLAGAQYFGPGTRLTVL.

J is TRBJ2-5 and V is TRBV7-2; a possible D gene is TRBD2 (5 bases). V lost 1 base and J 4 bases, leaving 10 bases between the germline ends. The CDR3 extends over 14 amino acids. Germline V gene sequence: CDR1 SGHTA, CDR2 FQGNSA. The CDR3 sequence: CASSLVGGLETQYF. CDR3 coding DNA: TGTGCCAGCAGCTTAGTCGGCGGGTTAGAGACCCAGTACTTC.

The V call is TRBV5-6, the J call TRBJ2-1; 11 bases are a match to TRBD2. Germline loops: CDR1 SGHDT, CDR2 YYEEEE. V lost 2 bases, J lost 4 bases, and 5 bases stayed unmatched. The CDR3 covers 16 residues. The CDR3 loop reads CASSFFLAGGYNEQFF. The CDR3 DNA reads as TGTGCCAGCAGCTTCTTCCTAGCGGGAGGTTACAATGAGCAGTTCTTC.

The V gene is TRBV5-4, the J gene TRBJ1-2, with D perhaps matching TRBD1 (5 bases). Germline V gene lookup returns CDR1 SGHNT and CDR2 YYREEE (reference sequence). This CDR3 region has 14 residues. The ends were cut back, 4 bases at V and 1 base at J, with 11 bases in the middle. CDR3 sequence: CASSGGPINYGYTF. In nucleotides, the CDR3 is TGTGCCAGCAGCGGGGGACCGATTAACTATGGCTACACCTTC.